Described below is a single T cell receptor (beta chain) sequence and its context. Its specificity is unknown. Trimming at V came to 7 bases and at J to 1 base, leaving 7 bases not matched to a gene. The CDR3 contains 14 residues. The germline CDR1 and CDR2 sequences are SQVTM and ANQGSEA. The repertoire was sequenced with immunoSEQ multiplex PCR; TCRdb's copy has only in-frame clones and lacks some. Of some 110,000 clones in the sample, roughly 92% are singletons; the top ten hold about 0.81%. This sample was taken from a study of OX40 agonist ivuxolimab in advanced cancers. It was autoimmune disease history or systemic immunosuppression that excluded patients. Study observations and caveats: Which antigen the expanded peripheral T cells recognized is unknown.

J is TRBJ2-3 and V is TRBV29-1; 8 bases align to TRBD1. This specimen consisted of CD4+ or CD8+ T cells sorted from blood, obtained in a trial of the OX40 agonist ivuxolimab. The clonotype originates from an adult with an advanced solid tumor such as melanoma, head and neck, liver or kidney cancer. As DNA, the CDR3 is TGCAGCGCTGGGACAGGACGGGGCACAGATACGCAGTATTTT. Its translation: CSAGTGRGTDTQYF.